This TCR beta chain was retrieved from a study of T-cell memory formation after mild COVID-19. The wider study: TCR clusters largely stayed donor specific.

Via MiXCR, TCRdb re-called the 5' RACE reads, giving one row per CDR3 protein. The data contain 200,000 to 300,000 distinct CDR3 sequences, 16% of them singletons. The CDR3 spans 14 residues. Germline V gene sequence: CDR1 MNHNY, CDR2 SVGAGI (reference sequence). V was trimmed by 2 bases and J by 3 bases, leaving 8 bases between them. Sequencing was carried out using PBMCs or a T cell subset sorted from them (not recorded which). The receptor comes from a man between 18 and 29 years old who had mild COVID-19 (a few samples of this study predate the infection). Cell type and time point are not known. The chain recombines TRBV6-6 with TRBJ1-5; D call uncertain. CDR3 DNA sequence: TGTGCCAGCAGTTACCTGGACTACAATCAGCCCCAGCATTTT. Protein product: CASSYLDYNQPQHF.